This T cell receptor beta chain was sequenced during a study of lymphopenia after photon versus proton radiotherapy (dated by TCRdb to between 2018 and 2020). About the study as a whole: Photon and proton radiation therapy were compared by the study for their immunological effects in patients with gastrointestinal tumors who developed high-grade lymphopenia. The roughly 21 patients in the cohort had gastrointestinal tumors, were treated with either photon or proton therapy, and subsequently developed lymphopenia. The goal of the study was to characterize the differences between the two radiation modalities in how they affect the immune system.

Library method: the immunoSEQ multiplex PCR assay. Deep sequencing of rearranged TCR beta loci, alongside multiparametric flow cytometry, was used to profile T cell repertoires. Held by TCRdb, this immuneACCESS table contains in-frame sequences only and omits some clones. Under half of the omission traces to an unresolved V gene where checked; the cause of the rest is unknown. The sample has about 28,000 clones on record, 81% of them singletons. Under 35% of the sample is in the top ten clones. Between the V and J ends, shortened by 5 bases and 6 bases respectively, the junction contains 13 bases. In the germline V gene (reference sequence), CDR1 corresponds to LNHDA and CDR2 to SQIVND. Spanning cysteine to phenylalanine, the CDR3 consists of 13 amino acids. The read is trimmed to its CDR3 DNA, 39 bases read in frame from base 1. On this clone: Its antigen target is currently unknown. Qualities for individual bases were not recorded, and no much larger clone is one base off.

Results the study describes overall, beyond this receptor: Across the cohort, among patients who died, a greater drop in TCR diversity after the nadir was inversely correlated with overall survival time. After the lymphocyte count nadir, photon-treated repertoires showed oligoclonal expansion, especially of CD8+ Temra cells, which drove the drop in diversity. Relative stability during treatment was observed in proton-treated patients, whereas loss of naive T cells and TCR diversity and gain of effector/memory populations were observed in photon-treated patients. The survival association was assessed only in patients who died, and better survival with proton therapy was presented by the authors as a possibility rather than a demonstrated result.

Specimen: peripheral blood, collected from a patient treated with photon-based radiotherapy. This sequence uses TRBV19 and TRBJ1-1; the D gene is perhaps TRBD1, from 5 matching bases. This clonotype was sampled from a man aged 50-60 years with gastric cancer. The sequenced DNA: TGTGCCAGTAGTCACGGGGGGTTCCCTGAAGCTTTCTTT. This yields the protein CASSHGGFPEAFF. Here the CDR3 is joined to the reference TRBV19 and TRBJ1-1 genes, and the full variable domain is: DGGITQSPKYLFRKEGQNVTLSCEQNLNHDAMYWYRQDPGQGLRLIYYSQIVNDFQKGDIAEGYSVSREKKESFPLTVTSAQKNPTAFYLCASSHGGFPEAFFGQGTRLTVV.